The clone carrying this T cell receptor beta chain showed up just once. TCR beta VDJ and CDR3 were profiled, and genomic DNA was the template. Each CDR3 protein is one row after TCRdb ran MiXCR on the reads. The data contain more than 250,000 distinct CDR3 sequences, roughly three fifths of them singletons. This record belongs to a study of CD8+CD57+ T cells in acquired aplastic anemia. In the study overall: DNA from sorted CD4+ and CD8+ cells averaged around 3.5 ug.

CDR1 and CDR2 (germline): SGDLS, YYNGEE. The length of the CDR3 is 14 residues. V lost 5 bases and J lost 5; bases outside the gene matches: 7. This TCR was recovered from a human donor with severe aplastic anemia or a healthy control (not recorded which). The sample was sorted CD4+, CD8+, or CD8+CD57+ T cells (not recorded which) from PBMCs. V and J are TRBV9 and TRBJ1-5, with 7 bases matching TRBD1. The CDR3 region is CASSKDRDHQPQHF. The CDR3 DNA is TGTGCCAGCAGTAAAGACAGGGACCATCAGCCCCAGCATTTT.